Given below is one T cell receptor beta chain in context. Germline V gene lookup returns CDR1 MNHEY and CDR2 SMNVEV (reference sequence). Germline trimming cut 5 bases from V and 1 base from J; bases unmatched to any gene: 5. The CDR3 has 14 residues. These data are taken from a study of somatic mutations in cytotoxic T cells in rheumatoid arthritis. Overall study: Among the T-cell populations stained with V beta antibodies, some were separated by flow sorting at nearly 100% purity, including V beta1+ cells whose TCRB was sequenced.

Clones were sequenced by immunoSEQ multiplex PCR, and TCRdb holds only the in-frame ones, with some missing. The table includes 20,000 to 25,000 clones, about 86% detected once. The chain joins TRBV27 to TRBJ2-7; TRBD1 matches 7 bases. The sequencing sample was made of CD8+ T cells sorted from blood. This receptor was identified in a woman aged 45-60 years in good health. The CDR3: CASSIRGISYEQYF. In DNA, the CDR3 is TGTGCCAGCAGTATCAGGGGGATTTCCTACGAGCAGTACTTC.